This T cell receptor beta chain is drawn from a study of long-term antiretroviral therapy in people with HIV. Findings and caveats of the study: Compared with controls, HIV repertoires showed narrower CDR3 length ranges.

The V gene's germline CDR1 is SQVTM and CDR2 ANQGSEA. V shed 0 bases and J shed 1 base, with 4 bases lying between them. The CDR3 extends over 12 amino acids. Note on this clone: Its antigen is currently unknown.

Each specimen consisted of about 0.85-10 million cryopreserved PBMC prior to extraction of DNA. The libraries were made with immunoSEQ v3.0 at survey level. Using immunoSEQ multiplex PCR, the repertoire was profiled, and TCRdb retains in-frame clones only, with some absent. The repertoire holds about 20,000 clones, with approximately 88% as singletons. This clonotype was obtained from a woman between 40 and 55 years old with HIV. Sequenced material: unsorted PBMCs, taken 1.2 years after starting antiretroviral therapy. This chain joins TRBV29-1 and TRBJ2-7; D is unclear. DNA of the CDR3: TGCAGCGTTGAAGATTTTTCCTACGAGCAGTACTTC. Its protein is CSVEDFSYEQYF.